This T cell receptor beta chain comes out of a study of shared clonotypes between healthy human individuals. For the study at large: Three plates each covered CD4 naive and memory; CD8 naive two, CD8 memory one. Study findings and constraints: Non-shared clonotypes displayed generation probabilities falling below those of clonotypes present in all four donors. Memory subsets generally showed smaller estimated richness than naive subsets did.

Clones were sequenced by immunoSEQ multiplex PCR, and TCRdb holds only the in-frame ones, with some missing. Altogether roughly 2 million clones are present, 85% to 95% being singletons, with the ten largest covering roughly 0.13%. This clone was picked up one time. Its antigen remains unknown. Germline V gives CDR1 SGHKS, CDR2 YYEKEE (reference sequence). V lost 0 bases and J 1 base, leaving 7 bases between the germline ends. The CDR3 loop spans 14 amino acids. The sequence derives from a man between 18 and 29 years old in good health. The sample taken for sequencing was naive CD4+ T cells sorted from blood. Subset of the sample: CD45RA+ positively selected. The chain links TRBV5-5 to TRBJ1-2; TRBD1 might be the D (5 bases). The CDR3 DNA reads TGTGCCAGCAGCTTGGGGGGCAGTAACTATGGCTACACCTTC. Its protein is CASSLGGSNYGYTF. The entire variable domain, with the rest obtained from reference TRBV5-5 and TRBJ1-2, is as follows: DAGVTQSPTHLIKTRGQQVTLRCSPISGHKSVSWYQQVLGQGPQFIFQYYEKEERGRGNFPDRFSARQFPNYSSELNVNALLLGDSALYLCASSLGGSNYGYTFGSGTRLTVV.